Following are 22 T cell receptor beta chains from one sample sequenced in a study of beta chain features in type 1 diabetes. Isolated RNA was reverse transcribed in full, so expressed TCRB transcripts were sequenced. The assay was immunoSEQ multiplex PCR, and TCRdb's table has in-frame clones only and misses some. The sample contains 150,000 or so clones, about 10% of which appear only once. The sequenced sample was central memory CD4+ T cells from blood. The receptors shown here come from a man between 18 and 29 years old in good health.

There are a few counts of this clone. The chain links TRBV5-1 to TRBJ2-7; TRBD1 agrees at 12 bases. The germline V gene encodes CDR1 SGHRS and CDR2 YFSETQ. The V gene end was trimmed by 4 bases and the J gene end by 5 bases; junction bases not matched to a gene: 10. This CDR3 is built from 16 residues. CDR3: CASSRQPGQGADEQYF. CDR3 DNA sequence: TGCGCCAGCAGCCGCCAACCGGGACAGGGGGCTGACGAGCAGTACTTC.

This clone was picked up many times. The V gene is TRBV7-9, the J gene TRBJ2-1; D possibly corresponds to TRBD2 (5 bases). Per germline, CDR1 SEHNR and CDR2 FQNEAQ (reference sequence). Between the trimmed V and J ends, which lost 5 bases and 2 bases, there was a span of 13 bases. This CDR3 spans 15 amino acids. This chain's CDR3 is CASSLESGAYNEQFF. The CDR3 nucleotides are TGTGCCAGCAGCCTGGAGTCCGGGGCCTACAATGAGCAGTTCTTC.

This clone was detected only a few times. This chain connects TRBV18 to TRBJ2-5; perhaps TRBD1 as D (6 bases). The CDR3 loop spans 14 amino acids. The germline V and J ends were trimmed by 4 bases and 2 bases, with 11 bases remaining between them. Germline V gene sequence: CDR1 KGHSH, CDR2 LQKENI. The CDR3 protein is CASSLYRDQETQYF. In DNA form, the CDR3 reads TGTGCCAGCTCACTATACAGGGATCAAGAGACCCAGTACTTC.

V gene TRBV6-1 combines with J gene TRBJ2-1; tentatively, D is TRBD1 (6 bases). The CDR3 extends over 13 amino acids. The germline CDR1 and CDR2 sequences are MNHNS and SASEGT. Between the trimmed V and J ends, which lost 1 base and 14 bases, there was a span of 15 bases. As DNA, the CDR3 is TGTGCCAGCAGTGAAGTCATCAACAGGGTAGAGTTCTTC. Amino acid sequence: CASSEVINRVEFF.

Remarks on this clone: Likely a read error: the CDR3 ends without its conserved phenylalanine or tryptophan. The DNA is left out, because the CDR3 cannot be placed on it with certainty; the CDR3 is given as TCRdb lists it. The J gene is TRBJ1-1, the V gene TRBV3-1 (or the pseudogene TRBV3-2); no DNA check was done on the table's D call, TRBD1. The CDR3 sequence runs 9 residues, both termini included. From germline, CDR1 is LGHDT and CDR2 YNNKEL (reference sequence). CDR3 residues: CASSQGATR.

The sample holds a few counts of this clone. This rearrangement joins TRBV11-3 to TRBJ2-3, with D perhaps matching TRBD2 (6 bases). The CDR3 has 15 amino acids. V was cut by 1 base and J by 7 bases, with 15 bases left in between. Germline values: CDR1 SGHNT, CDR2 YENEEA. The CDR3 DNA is TGTGCCAGCAGCTTAGCACGGGGGTCGGGGCATACGCAGTATTTT. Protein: CASSLARGSGHTQYF.

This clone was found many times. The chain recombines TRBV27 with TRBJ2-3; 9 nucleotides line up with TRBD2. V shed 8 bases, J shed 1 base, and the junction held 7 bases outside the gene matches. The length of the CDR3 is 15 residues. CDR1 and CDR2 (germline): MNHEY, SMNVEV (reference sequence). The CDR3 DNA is TGTGCCAGCGGGACAAAGCGGGGGGGCACAGATACGCAGTATTTT. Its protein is CASGTKRGGTDTQYF.

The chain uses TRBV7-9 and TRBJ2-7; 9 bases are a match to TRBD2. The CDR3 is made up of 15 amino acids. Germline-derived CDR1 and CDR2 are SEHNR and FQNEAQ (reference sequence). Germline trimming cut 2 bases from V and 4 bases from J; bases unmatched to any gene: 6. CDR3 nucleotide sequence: TGTGCCAGCAGCTTAAAGACTAGCGGCAATTACGAGCAGTACTTC. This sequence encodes CASSLKTSGNYEQYF.

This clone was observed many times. CDR3: CASTEGTGSYEQYF. CDR3 DNA: TGTGCCAGCACCGAAGGGACAGGGAGTTACGAGCAGTACTTC. The chain links TRBV7-2 to TRBJ2-7, with 9 bases fitting TRBD1. The ends lost 7 bases at V and 4 bases at J; junction bases unmatched: 8. Germline assignment: CDR1 SGHTA and CDR2 FQGNSA. The length of the CDR3 is 14 residues.

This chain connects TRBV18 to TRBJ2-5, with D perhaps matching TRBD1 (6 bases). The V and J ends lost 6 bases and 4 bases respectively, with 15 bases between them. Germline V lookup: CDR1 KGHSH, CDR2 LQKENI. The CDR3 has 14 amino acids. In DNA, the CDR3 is TGTGCCAGCTCGCAGGGGTTGGGAGCAGAGACCCAGTACTTC. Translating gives CASSQGLGAETQYF.

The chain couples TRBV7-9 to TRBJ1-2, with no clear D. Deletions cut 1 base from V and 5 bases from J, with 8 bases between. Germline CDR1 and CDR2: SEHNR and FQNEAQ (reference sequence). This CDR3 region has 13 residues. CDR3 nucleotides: TGTGCCAGCAGCTTAGGGCAGGATTATGGCTACACCTTC. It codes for CASSLGQDYGYTF.

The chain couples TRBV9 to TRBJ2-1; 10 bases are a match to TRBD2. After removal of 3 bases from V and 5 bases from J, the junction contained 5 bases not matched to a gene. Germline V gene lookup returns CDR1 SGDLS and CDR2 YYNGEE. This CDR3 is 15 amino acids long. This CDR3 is CASSDGTSVHNEQFF. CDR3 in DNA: TGTGCCAGCAGCGACGGGACTAGCGTCCACAATGAGCAGTTCTTC.

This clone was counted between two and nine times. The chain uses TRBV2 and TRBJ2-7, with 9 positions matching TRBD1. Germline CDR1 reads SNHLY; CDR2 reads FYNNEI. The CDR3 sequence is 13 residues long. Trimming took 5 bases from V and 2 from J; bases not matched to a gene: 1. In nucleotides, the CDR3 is TGTGCCAGCAGTCGGGACAGGGCCTACGAGCAGTACTTC. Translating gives CASSRDRAYEQYF.

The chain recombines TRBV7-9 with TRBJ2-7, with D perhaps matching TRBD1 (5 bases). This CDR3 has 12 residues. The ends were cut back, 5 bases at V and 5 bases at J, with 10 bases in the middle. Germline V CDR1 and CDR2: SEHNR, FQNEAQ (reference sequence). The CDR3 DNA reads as TGTGCCAGCAGCCGCATAGGGGACGAGCAGTACTTC. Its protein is CASSRIGDEQYF.

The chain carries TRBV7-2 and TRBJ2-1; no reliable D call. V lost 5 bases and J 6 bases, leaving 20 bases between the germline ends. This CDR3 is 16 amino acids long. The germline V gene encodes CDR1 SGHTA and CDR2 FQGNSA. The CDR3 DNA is TGTGCCAGCAGCCTCAATCTAGTCTTGAGATTCAATGAGCAGTTCTTC. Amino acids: CASSLNLVLRFNEQFF.

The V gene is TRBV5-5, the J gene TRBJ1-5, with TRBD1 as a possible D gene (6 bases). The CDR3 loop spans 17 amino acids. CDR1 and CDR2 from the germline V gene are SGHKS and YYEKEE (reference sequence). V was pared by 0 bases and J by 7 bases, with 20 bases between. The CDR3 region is CASSLDPGQMVYQPQHF. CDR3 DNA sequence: TGTGCCAGCAGCTTGGATCCAGGACAGATGGTTTACCAGCCCCAGCATTTT. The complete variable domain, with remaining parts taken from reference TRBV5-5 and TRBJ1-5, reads DAGVTQSPTHLIKTRGQQVTLRCSPISGHKSVSWYQQVLGQGPQFIFQYYEKEERGRGNFPDRFSARQFPNYSSELNVNALLLGDSALYLCASSLDPGQMVYQPQHFGDGTRLSIL.

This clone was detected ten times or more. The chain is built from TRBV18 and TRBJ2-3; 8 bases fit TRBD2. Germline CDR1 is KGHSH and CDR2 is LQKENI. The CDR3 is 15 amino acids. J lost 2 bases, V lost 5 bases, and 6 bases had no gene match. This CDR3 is CASSWSGGDTDTQYF. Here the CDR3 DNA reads TGTGCCAGCTCATGGAGCGGGGGAGACACAGATACGCAGTATTTT.

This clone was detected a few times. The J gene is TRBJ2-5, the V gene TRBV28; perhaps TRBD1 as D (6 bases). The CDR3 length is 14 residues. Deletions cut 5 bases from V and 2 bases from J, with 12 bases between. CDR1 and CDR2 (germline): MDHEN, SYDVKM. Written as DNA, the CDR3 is TGTGCCAGCAGTCAATCCGGACAGCAAGAGACCCAGTACTTC. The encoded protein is CASSQSGQQETQYF.

The CDR3 nucleotides are TGTGCCATCAGCCCCTCACTAGCGGGGGGGGCAGATACGCAGTATTTT. Protein: CAISPSLAGGADTQYF. The chain employs TRBV10-3 and TRBJ2-3; the match to TRBD2 covers 13 bases. The CDR3 spans 16 residues. J lost 4 bases, V lost 6 bases, and 7 bases had no gene match. Per the germline V gene, CDR1 is ENHRY and CDR2 is SYGVKD.

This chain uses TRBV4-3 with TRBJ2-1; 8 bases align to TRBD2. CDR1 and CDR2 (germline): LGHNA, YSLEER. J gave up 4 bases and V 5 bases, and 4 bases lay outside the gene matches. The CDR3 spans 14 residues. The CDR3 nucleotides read TGCGCCAGCAGCGGCCGGGGGGGTTACAATGAGCAGTTCTTC. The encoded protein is CASSGRGGYNEQFF.

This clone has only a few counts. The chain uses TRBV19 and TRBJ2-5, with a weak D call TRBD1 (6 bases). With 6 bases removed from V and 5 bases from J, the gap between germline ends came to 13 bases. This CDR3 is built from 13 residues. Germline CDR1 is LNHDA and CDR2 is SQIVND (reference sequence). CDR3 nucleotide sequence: TGTGCCAGTAGCCTACAGGGTTTCGAGACCCAGTACTTC. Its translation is CASSLQGFETQYF.

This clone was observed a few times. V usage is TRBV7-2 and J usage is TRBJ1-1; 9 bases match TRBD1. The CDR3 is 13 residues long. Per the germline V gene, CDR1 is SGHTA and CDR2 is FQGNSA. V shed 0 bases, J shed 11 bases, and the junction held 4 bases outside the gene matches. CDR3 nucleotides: TGTGCCAGCAGCTTAGCCTACAGGGGGCGCGCTTTCTTT. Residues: CASSLAYRGRAFF.